This is a list of T cell receptor beta chains from one sample in a study of cytotoxic CD8 clonotypes in ibrutinib-treated CLL. TCRdb's copy holds only in-frame clones and misses some; the assay was immunoSEQ multiplex PCR. The sample carries 200,000 or so clones, 70% to 75% recorded once. Here the sequenced sample was PBMCs, taken after 12 months of ibrutinib treatment. These receptors all come from a human donor with chronic lymphocytic leukemia. Both conserved end residues are part of each CDR3. A D gene is named only where the DNA matches it firmly. Expanded clones are given a class, and other clones once, few, many or no size at all.

V gene: TRBV29-1; D gene: NA; J gene: TRBJ2-7; clone size: NA; CDR3 DNA: TGCAGCGTTGAAGAAGTGTCAGGGGTTGCCTACGAGCAGTACTTC; CDR3 protein: CSVEEVSGVAYEQYF
V gene: TRBV5-5; D gene: TRBD1; J gene: TRBJ1-2; clone size: few; CDR3 DNA: TGTGCCAGCAGCGGGGCGACCAGGGGGGCGCTTGGCTACACCTTC; CDR3 protein: CASSGATRGALGYTF
V gene: TRBV4-1; D gene: NA; J gene: TRBJ1-6; clone size: NA; CDR3 DNA: TGCGCCAGCAGCCAAGATGGGGCTCGGAGCTCCTATAATTCACCCCTCCACTTT; CDR3 protein: CASSQDGARSSYNSPLHF
V gene: TRBV5-6; D gene: NA; J gene: TRBJ2-1; clone size: NA; CDR3 DNA: TGTGCCAGCAGCCCTAAGGACAATGAGCAGTTCTTC; CDR3 protein: CASSPKDNEQFF
V gene: TRBV12-5; D gene: NA; J gene: TRBJ1-3; clone size: NA; CDR3 DNA: TGTGCTAGTGGGGGACATCCCGGCTCCTCTGGAAACACCATATATTTT; CDR3 protein: CASGGHPGSSGNTIYF
V gene: TRBV5-1; D gene: TRBD2; J gene: TRBJ2-5; clone size: NA; CDR3 DNA: TGCGCCAGCAAGAGGGAGGGGCTAAGGCAAGAGACCCAGTACTTC; CDR3 protein: CASKREGLRQETQYF
V gene: TRBV9; D gene: NA; J gene: TRBJ2-1; clone size: once; CDR3 DNA: TGTGCCAGCAGCGTAGGTGGGGAGCCCTACAATGAGCAGTTCTTC; CDR3 protein: CASSVGGEPYNEQFF
V gene: TRBV10-3; D gene: TRBD1; J gene: TRBJ1-5; clone size: few; CDR3 DNA: TGTGCCATCAGTGAGCGAGGGACAGGGCATAGCAATCAGCCCCAGCATTTT; CDR3 protein: CAISERGTGHSNQPQHF
V gene: TRBV6-6; D gene: NA; J gene: TRBJ1-1; clone size: NA; CDR3 DNA: TGTGCCAGCAGCCCGGGTGGGACTGAAGCTTTCTTT; CDR3 protein: CASSPGGTEAFF
V gene: TRBV12-5; D gene: NA; J gene: TRBJ2-3; clone size: NA; CDR3 DNA: TGTGCTAGTGGTCCCGGGCTTAGCACAGATACGCAGTATTTT; CDR3 protein: CASGPGLSTDTQYF
V gene: TRBV6-5; D gene: TRBD2; J gene: TRBJ2-7; clone size: NA; CDR3 DNA: TGTGCCAGCAGTTACTCGATAGCGGGAGGGTCGGACGAGCAGTACTTC; CDR3 protein: CASSYSIAGGSDEQYF
V gene: TRBV28; D gene: TRBD1; J gene: TRBJ2-5; clone size: once; CDR3 DNA: TGTGCCAGCAAACTCACAGGGGGCCCCCAAGAGACCCAGTACTTC; CDR3 protein: CASKLTGGPQETQYF
V gene: TRBV9; D gene: NA; J gene: TRBJ2-1; clone size: NA; CDR3 DNA: TGTGCCAGCAGCGTAGCAGGGGGGCCGTACAATGAGCAGTTCTTC; CDR3 protein: CASSVAGGPYNEQFF
V gene: TRBV18; D gene: NA; J gene: TRBJ2-5; clone size: NA; CDR3 DNA: TGTGCCAGCTCACCCTCGGCCTCTCTGCGGGAGACCCAGTACTTC; CDR3 protein: CASSPSASLRETQYF
V gene: TRBV28; D gene: NA; J gene: TRBJ2-7; clone size: NA; CDR3 DNA: TGTGCCAGCAGTTTGGTTGTCAGGGCGAGTTCCTACGAGCAGTACTTC; CDR3 protein: CASSLVVRASSYEQYF
V gene: TRBV29-1; D gene: NA; J gene: TRBJ1-1; clone size: NA; CDR3 DNA: TGCAGCGTTGCCGGGCTACACTCCTTGAACACTGAAGCTTTCTTT; CDR3 protein: CSVAGLHSLNTEAFF
V gene: TRBV9; D gene: NA; J gene: TRBJ2-5; clone size: few; CDR3 DNA: TGTGCCAGCAGCCGCGCTGGGGGAGGGACCCAGTACTTC; CDR3 protein: CASSRAGGGTQYF
V gene: TRBV9; D gene: NA; J gene: TRBJ2-2; clone size: NA; CDR3 DNA: TGTGCCAGCAGCCTTATCGCCACCGGGGAGCTGTTTTTT; CDR3 protein: CASSLIATGELFF
V gene: TRBV7-9; D gene: NA; J gene: TRBJ1-2; clone size: many; CDR3 DNA: TGTGCCAGCAGCTTAATTGGGGACCTTAACTATGGCTACACCTTC; CDR3 protein: CASSLIGDLNYGYTF
V gene: TRBV7-6; D gene: TRBD1; J gene: TRBJ1-1; clone size: NA; CDR3 DNA: TGTGCCAGCAGCCGGGGACAGGGTCTCGCGGAAGCTTTCTTT; CDR3 protein: CASSRGQGLAEAFF
V gene: TRBV30; D gene: NA; J gene: TRBJ1-2; clone size: NA; CDR3 DNA: TGTGCCTGGAGTGATAGTTATGGCTACACCTTC; CDR3 protein: CAWSDSYGYTF
V gene: TRBV27; D gene: NA; J gene: TRBJ2-2; clone size: NA; CDR3 DNA: TGTGCCAGCAGTTTAGGGGGGCCAGCCGGGGAGCTGTTTTTT; CDR3 protein: CASSLGGPAGELFF
V gene: TRBV5-6; D gene: NA; J gene: TRBJ1-5; clone size: NA; CDR3 DNA: TGTGCCAGCAGCGGGCCAAATAGCAATCAGCCCCAGCATTTT; CDR3 protein: CASSGPNSNQPQHF
V gene: TRBV29-1; D gene: TRBD1; J gene: TRBJ1-1; clone size: NA; CDR3 DNA: TGCAGCGGAACCGGGACAGGGGCTTCTGAAGCTTTCTTT; CDR3 protein: CSGTGTGASEAFF
V gene: TRBV4-1; D gene: TRBD1; J gene: TRBJ2-7; clone size: NA; CDR3 DNA: TGCGCCAGCAGCCTGTTACAGGGGTACGAGCAGTACTTC; CDR3 protein: CASSLLQGYEQYF
V gene: TRBV29-1; D gene: NA; J gene: TRBJ2-7; clone size: NA; CDR3 DNA: TGCAGCGTTGCGTCGGGACCCGAGCAGTACTTC; CDR3 protein: CSVASGPEQYF
V gene: TRBV5-1; D gene: TRBD1; J gene: TRBJ2-7; clone size: few; CDR3 DNA: TGCGCCAGCAGCTTGGTGGGGACAGAGTACGAGCAGTACTTC; CDR3 protein: CASSLVGTEYEQYF